A selection of T cell receptor beta chains follows, all from one sample in a study of blood T cells in healthy people across ages. TCRdb reanalysed the 5' RACE reads using MiXCR and keeps one entry per CDR3 protein. The sample consists of 850,000 to 1,300,000 distinct CDR3 sequences, 40% to 55% of them appearing once. What was sequenced was blood. These receptors originate from a woman aged 55-70 years in good health. Each CDR3 is given with its conserved first and last residue. Each record gives: J gene, V gene, D gene, CDR3 protein. D genes are given only for firm matches.

TRBJ2-1 TRBV5-1 TRBD2 CASNLVAGGSYNEQFF
TRBJ2-1 TRBV7-9 . CASSPLGSSYNEQFF
TRBJ1-2 TRBV5-5 . CASSSPNGYTF
TRBJ2-1 TRBV29-1 . CSAVSYNEQFF
TRBJ2-5 TRBV12-3/TRBV12-4 TRBD2 CASSRTSGSETQYF
TRBJ2-5 TRBV3-1 TRBD2 CASSQGLEREIDEQYF
TRBJ2-1 TRBV7-6 . CASSLRGTDSYNEQFF
TRBJ2-7 TRBV18 TRBD2 CASSPLRPSGRAYEQYF
TRBJ2-3 TRBV20-1 TRBD2 CSATSEYTDAQYF
TRBJ2-7 TRBV7-3 TRBD2 CASSLKTSAWGEQYF
TRBJ1-2 TRBV28 . CASSLFHAPTTGHTF
TRBJ1-2 TRBV14 . CASSQVHSTGQGYTF
TRBJ2-5 TRBV10-1 TRBD1 CASSENRGLQETQYF
TRBJ1-2 TRBV5-6 . CASSPSDRYGYTF
TRBJ2-7 TRBV2 TRBD1 CARKKGASYEQYF
TRBJ2-3 TRBV7-8 TRBD2 CASSLSAGGTDTQYF